The clone carrying this T cell receptor (beta chain) was seen ten or more times. This sample was taken from a study of Graves' ophthalmopathy and Graves' hyperthyroidism. V was trimmed by 4 bases and J by 4 bases, leaving 16 bases between them. This CDR3 region has 15 residues. Germline values: CDR1 KGHDR, CDR2 SFDVKD. Orbital computed tomography, thyroid ultrasound, TRAb, serum thyroxine and clinical symptoms formed the basis of diagnosis. Amplified material comprised TCR beta CDR3 regions derived from RNA transcripts. Scientists carried out first-round RT-PCR using HTBI primers and then a second-round multiplex PCR. A single record per CDR3 protein comes from TCRdb applying MiXCR to the multiplex PCR reads. In the table there are 1 million to 1.3 million distinct CDR3 sequences, approximately 35% of which are singletons.

This receptor was identified in an adult man with Graves' hyperthyroidism. The chain is built from TRBV24-1 and TRBJ2-7, with a weak D call TRBD1 (6 bases). Material: peripheral blood or thyroid tissue (not recorded which). The CDR3 DNA follows: TGTGCCACCAGTGACCCTAAACAGGGATTGTACGAGCAGTACTTC. It specifies CATSDPKQGLYEQYF.